This TCR beta chain was captured in a study of OX40 agonist ivuxolimab in advanced cancers. In the case of this clone: Its antigen is not identified.

The J segment lost 4 bases and the V segment lost 7 bases, leaving 12 bases of the junction unmatched. This CDR3 is built from 15 residues. Germline CDR1 is LNHDA and CDR2 is SQIVND (reference sequence). Patients with a history of autoimmune disease or on systemic immunosuppression were excluded. Study-level findings and limits: Low levels of normalized T-cell clonal expansion also appeared in some nonresponders. At 0.1-3.0 mg/kg, partial responders had clonal expansion among the lowest observed.

Sequenced by immunoSEQ multiplex PCR; TCRdb stores in-frame clones only, minus some. The sample has nearly 85,000 clones, roughly 85% seen once; the top ten hold around 0.84%. Sample: CD4+ or CD8+ T cells sorted from blood, taken in a trial of the OX40 agonist ivuxolimab. The rearrangement joins TRBV19 to TRBJ1-2, with 7 bases that match TRBD1. This receptor was obtained from an adult with an advanced solid tumor such as melanoma, head and neck, liver or kidney cancer. CDR3 sequence reads: CASTPTDRAAYGYTF. DNA for the CDR3: TGTGCCAGTACTCCCACCGACAGGGCGGCCTATGGCTACACCTTC.